This TCR beta chain was identified in a study of regulatory T cells in long-lasting Graves disease. Overall study results and limits: Whereas new patients shared some 970 public clonotypes, persistent patients shared more, at 2,500 to 3,500.

As for time point: newly diagnosed GD, antithyroid drugs for less than 3 months. Scientists built the TCR library using RNA that was extracted from PBMCs. Patients were from an endocrinology department in Xi'an, China. According to the study, TCR beta libraries were built with iRepertoire HTBI primers and CDR3-region Arm-PCR. From the multiplex PCR reads, TCRdb called clonotypes with MiXCR, one entry per CDR3 protein. The table has 400,000 to 500,000 distinct CDR3 sequences, 15% seen once. The CDR3 length is 15 residues. The V gene's germline CDR1 is LGHNA and CDR2 YNFKEQ. V was clipped by 0 bases and J by 2 bases, with 10 bases between them. This clonotype was found a few times. The antigen is unknown. The sample also formed part of further work on T cells in Graves' hyperthyroidism and ophthalmopathy. That work contributes: Primed by the HTBI set, a first-round RT-PCR was run on the TCR CDR3. The model forecast ophthalmopathy, anticipating it by a median about six months before onset.

This chain connects TRBV4-2 to TRBJ2-5; possibly TRBD2 for D (5 bases). This TCR was sampled from a woman aged 40 to 50 with Graves disease. The sequencing used peripheral blood mononuclear cells (PBMCs), collected at new diagnosis, from a patient treated with antithyroid drugs. The CDR3 sequence is CASSQDVLGQETQYF. As DNA, the CDR3 is TGTGCCAGCAGCCAAGATGTACTAGGGCAAGAGACCCAGTACTTC.